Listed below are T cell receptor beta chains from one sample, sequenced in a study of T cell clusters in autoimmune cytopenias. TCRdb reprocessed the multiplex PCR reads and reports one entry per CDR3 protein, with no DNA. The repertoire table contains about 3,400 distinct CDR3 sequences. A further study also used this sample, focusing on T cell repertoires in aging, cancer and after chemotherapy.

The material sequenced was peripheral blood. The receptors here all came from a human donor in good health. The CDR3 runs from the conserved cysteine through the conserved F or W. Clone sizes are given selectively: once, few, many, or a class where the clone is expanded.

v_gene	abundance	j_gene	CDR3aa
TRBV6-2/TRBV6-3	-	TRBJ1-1	CASSYADNTEAFF
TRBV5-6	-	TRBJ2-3	CASSLKGIDTQYF
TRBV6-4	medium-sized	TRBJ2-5	CASSATSEETQYF
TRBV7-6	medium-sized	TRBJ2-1	CASSLELAGGDEQFF
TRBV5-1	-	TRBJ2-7	CASSSPGGYPYEQYF
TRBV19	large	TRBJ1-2	CATAGQGKVGYTF
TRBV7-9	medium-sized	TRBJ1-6	CASSLEAVDPLHF
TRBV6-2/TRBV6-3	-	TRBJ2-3	CASSSRLAGGADTQYF
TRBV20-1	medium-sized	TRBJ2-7	CSARASGLGLRYEQYF
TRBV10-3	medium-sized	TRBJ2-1	CAISERTSGDNEQFF
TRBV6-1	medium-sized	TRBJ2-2	CASNERDSGELFF
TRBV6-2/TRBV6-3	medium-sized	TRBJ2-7	CASSSTSHTRYEQYF
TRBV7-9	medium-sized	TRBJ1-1	CASSDQGYTEAFF
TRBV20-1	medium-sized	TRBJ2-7	CSADLAGGPGEQYF
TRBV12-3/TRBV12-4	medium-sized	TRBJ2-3	CASRSTGGADTQYF